These 3 T cell receptor beta chains came from one sample sequenced in a study of beta chain features in type 1 diabetes. Points from the study as a whole: People with Type 1 diabetes carried modestly yet significantly shorter TCRB CDR3s in all four CD4+ subsets.

Antigen specificity for these receptors is unknown. Expressed TCRB transcripts were sequenced because the entire RNA isolate underwent reverse transcription. Produced via immunoSEQ multiplex PCR; TCRdb's table is partial and in-frame only. The table has under 70,000 clones, roughly 63% seen once. Sequencing was done on a sample of stem cell memory CD4+ T cells from blood. The source is a woman between 25 and 40 years old with type 1 diabetes.

The rearrangement links TRBV10-3 to TRBJ2-7; 10 positions match TRBD1. Germline CDR1 ENHRY, CDR2 SYGVKD. The CDR3 covers 15 residues. After removal of 5 bases from V and 4 bases from J, the junction contained 8 bases not matched to a gene. The CDR3 nucleotides read TGTGCCATCAGTTCCTCGACAGGGGGCACGTACGAGCAGTACTTC. Protein sequence: CAISSSTGGTYEQYF.

The chain couples TRBV29-1 to TRBJ2-7; perhaps TRBD1 as D (6 bases). Trimming stripped 2 bases from V and 4 bases from J, with 6 bases between. The germline gives CDR1 SQVTM, CDR2 ANQGSEA. This CDR3 spans 11 amino acids. The CDR3 loop reads CSVERGYEQYF. CDR3 bases: TGCAGCGTTGAAAGGGGGTACGAGCAGTACTTC.

CDR3 sequence (DNA): TGTGCCTGGAGTGATACAGGGAGCGGGAACACTGAAGCTTTCTTT. This encodes CAWSDTGSGNTEAFF. The chain links TRBV30 to TRBJ1-1, with D possibly being TRBD1 (6 bases). The CDR3 covers 15 residues. Germline assignment: CDR1 GTSNPN and CDR2 SVGIG (reference sequence). The V and J ends lost 1 base and 1 base respectively, with 13 bases between them. The full variable domain, its missing parts supplied by reference TRBV30 and TRBJ1-1, is SQTIHQWPATLVQPVGSPLSLECTVEGTSNPNLYWYRQAAGRGLQLLFYSVGIGQISSEVPQNLSASRPQDRQFILSSKKLLLSDSGFYLCAWSDTGSGNTEAFFGQGTRLTVV.